These 13 T cell receptor beta chains were all obtained from the same sample, sequenced in a study of glioma-infiltrating T cells. Amplification of TCR alpha and beta CDR3 regions from RNA used iRepertoire nested multiplex PCR. TCRdb analysed the multiplex PCR reads with MiXCR anew, one entry per CDR3 protein. This sample yields about 140,000 distinct CDR3 sequences, of which around 42% are seen a single time; about a fifth belongs to the top ten. The source material was glioma tissue, nonneoplastic brain tissue, or PBMCs (not recorded which). The receptors were gathered from a human donor with low-grade glioma or glioblastoma, undergoing nonglioma brain surgery, or in good health (not recorded which).

The DNA of the CDR3 is TGTGCCAGCAGCCAGACAGAGAGCTCTGGGGCCAACGTCCTGACTTTC. Amino acids: CASSQTESSGANVLTF. This rearrangement joins TRBV28 to TRBJ2-6; perhaps TRBD1 as D (5 bases). V gave up 6 bases and J gave up 0 bases, with 12 bases separating them. This CDR3 has 16 amino acids. Looked up from germline, CDR1 is MDHEN and CDR2 is SYDVKM.

V usage is TRBV29-1 and J usage is TRBJ2-5; D is undetermined. V was trimmed by 2 bases and J by 4 bases, leaving 8 bases between them. The CDR3 totals 12 residues. Germline CDR1 and CDR2: SQVTM and ANQGSEA. CDR3 region: CSVESVGETQYF. The CDR3 region has the DNA TGCAGCGTTGAATCTGTGGGAGAGACCCAGTACTTC. The full variable domain, completed using reference TRBV29-1 and TRBJ2-5, is SAVISQKPSRDICQRGTSLTIQCQVDSQVTMMFWYRQQPGQSLTLIATANQGSEATYESGFVIDKFPISRPNLTFSTLTVSNMSPEDSSIYLCSVESVGETQYFGPGTRLLVL.

This clonotype was found a few times. The J gene is TRBJ2-1, the V gene TRBV12-3 or TRBV12-4; D is uncertain. The CDR3 is 12 residues long. With 5 bases removed from V and 4 bases from J, the gap between germline ends came to 6 bases. CDR3 coding DNA: TGTGCCAGCAGTCAAGAATACAATGAGCAGTTCTTC. Translating gives CASSQEYNEQFF.

As for this clonotype: This may come from a read error, since a much larger clone is one base off. The chain couples TRBV15 to TRBJ2-3, with no clear D. The ends were cut back, 5 bases at V and 5 bases at J, with 5 bases in the middle. Germline CDR1 LNHNV, CDR2 YYDKDF (reference sequence). The CDR3 covers 11 residues. This chain's CDR3 is CATSLQDTQYF. CDR3 sequence (DNA): TGTGCCACCAGCCTCCAAGATACGCAGTATTTT.

Worth noting for this clonotype: With a much larger clone just one base away, this may be a read error. V usage is TRBV20-1 and J usage is TRBJ1-1; no definite D call. Looked up from germline, CDR1 is DFQATT and CDR2 is SNEGSKA (reference sequence). The CDR3 is made up of 14 amino acids. V was shortened by 5 bases and J by 1 base, with 14 bases between the two germline ends. The CDR3 protein is CSAHYQASNTEAFF. For the CDR3, the DNA is TGCAGTGCTCACTATCAGGCCTCGAACACTGAAGCTTTCTTT.

This chain uses TRBV2 with TRBJ2-3, with TRBD2 matching 7 bases. This CDR3 spans 13 amino acids. The ends lost 8 bases at V and 3 bases at J; junction bases unmatched: 5. In germline, CDR1 is SNHLY, CDR2 FYNNEI. In DNA form, the CDR3 reads TGTGCCAGCCGAGCGGGACCAACAGATACGCAGTATTTT. Protein sequence: CASRAGPTDTQYF. The full variable domain, completed using reference TRBV2 and TRBJ2-3, is EPEVTQTPSHQVTQMGQEVILRCVPISNHLYFYWYRQILGQKVEFLVSFYNNEISEKSEIFDDQFSVERPDGSNFTLKIRSTKLEDSAMYFCASRAGPTDTQYFGPGTRLTVL.

Only a few counts were recorded for this clonotype. The V and J genes are TRBV12-3 or TRBV12-4 and TRBJ1-4; TRBD1 matches 7 bases. The ends lost 3 bases at V and 7 bases at J; junction bases unmatched: 2. This CDR3 is 13 amino acids long. The CDR3 DNA follows: TGTGCCAGCAGTTTGGGGGACAGTGAAAAACTGTTTTTT. Translating gives CASSLGDSEKLFF.

This clonotype was observed a handful of times. J is TRBJ2-7 and V is TRBV28, with D perhaps being TRBD1 or TRBD2 (5 bases each). The germline V gene has CDR1 MDHEN and CDR2 SYDVKM. This CDR3 region has 14 residues. Deletions cut 6 bases from V and 7 bases from J, with 19 bases between. In DNA, the CDR3 is TGTGCCAGCAGGCAGGGACGAATCAACGGGGAGCAGTACTTC. This gives the protein CASRQGRINGEQYF.

The chain uses TRBV12-3 or TRBV12-4 and TRBJ1-3, with 7 bases matching TRBD1. The CDR3 is 14 residues long. After removal of 6 bases from V and 4 bases from J, the junction contained 6 bases not matched to a gene. The CDR3 spells CASSVEGGGNTIYF. In DNA form, the CDR3 reads TGTGCCAGCAGCGTGGAAGGGGGCGGAAACACCATATATTTT.

This chain connects TRBV4-1 to TRBJ1-4, with unresolved D. Germline-derived CDR1 and CDR2 are MGHRA and YSYEKL. This CDR3 comprises 15 residues. Trimming left V 1 base short and J 6 bases short, with 12 bases between. The CDR3 DNA is TGCGCCAGCAGCCAAGGAGAGAGTAGCCATGAAAAACTGTTTTTT. Its translation: CASSQGESSHEKLFF.

The chain recombines TRBV4-3 with TRBJ2-1; D is uncertain. The germline V gene has CDR1 LGHNA and CDR2 YSLEER. Trimming removed 0 bases from V and 0 bases from J, with 12 bases in between. The CDR3 has 17 amino acids. The CDR3 region is CASSQDLADSSYNEQFF. The CDR3 nucleotides are TGCGCCAGCAGCCAAGATCTGGCGGATAGCTCCTACAATGAGCAGTTCTTC.

The chain has TRBV6-2 or TRBV6-3 and TRBJ1-1; maybe TRBD1 (5 bases). The germline V and J ends were trimmed by 4 bases and 3 bases, with 12 bases remaining between them. Germline lookup yields CDR1 MNHEY and CDR2 SVGEGT. The CDR3 has 14 amino acids. The CDR3 is CASSSAGSDTEAFF. CDR3 nucleotide sequence: TGTGCCAGCAGTTCCGCAGGGTCCGACACTGAAGCTTTCTTT.

In this sample, this clonotype turned up a few times. This chain connects TRBV6-2 or TRBV6-3 to TRBJ2-3; 8 bases map to TRBD1. Losses at the gene ends were 6 bases for V and 5 bases for J; bases not matched to a gene: 13. CDR3 length: 16 residues. CDR1 MNHEY and CDR2 SVGEGT come from the germline V gene. The CDR3 coding sequence is TGTGCCAGCAGCTCCGGGACAGGAAGCGGCCAAGATACGCAGTATTTT. Translating it yields CASSSGTGSGQDTQYF.